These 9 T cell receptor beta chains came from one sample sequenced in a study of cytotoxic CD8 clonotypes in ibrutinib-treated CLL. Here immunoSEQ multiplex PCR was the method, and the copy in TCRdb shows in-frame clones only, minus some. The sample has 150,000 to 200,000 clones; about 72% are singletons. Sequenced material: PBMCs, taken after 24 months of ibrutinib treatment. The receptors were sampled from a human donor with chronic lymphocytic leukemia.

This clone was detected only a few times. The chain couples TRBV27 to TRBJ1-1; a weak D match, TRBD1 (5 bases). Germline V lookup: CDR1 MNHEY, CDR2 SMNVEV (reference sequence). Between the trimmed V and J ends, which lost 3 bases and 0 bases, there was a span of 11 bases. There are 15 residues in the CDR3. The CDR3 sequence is CASSFGGPLNTEAFF. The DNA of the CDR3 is TGTGCCAGCAGTTTCGGGGGACCCCTGAACACTGAAGCTTTCTTT.

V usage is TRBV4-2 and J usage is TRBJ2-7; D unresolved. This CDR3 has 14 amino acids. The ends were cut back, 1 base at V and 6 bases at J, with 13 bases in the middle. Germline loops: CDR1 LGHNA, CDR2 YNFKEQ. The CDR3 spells CASSQGERESEQYF. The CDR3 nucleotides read TGTGCCAGCAGCCAAGGGGAAAGGGAATCCGAGCAGTACTTC.

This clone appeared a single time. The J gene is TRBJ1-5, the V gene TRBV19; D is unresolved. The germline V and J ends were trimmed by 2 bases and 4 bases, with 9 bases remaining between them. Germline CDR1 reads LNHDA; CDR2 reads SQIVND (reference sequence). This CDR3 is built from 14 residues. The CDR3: CASSITWQNQPQHF. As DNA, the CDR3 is TGTGCCAGTAGTATAACGTGGCAGAATCAGCCCCAGCATTTT. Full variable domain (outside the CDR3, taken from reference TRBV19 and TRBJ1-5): DGGITQSPKYLFRKEGQNVTLSCEQNLNHDAMYWYRQDPGQGLRLIYYSQIVNDFQKGDIAEGYSVSREKKESFPLTVTSAQKNPTAFYLCASSITWQNQPQHFGDGTRLSIL.

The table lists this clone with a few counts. The CDR3 DNA reads as TGTGCCAGCAGACGGGCCGGACAGGGGCCAGGCTATAGCAATCAGCCCCAGCATTTT. Translation: CASRRAGQGPGYSNQPQHF. The V gene is TRBV7-8, the J gene TRBJ1-5; 9 bases are a match to TRBD1. The V segment lost 6 bases and the J segment 0 bases; nucleotides outside the gene matches: 15. In germline, CDR1 is SGHVS, CDR2 FQNEAQ. The CDR3 spans 19 residues. The full variable domain, completed using reference TRBV7-8 and TRBJ1-5, is GAGVSQSPRYKVAKRGQDVALRCDPISGHVSLFWYQQALGQGPEFLTYFQNEAQLDKSGLPSDRFFAERPEGSVSTLKIQRTQQEDSAVYLCASRRAGQGPGYSNQPQHFGDGTRLSIL.

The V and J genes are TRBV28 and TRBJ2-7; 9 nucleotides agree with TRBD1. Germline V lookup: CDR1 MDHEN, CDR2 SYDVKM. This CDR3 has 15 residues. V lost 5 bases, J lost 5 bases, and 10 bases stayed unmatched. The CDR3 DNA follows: TGTGCCAGCAGTCTCGCCGGGACAGGGTCCCACGAGCAGTACTTC. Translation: CASSLAGTGSHEQYF.

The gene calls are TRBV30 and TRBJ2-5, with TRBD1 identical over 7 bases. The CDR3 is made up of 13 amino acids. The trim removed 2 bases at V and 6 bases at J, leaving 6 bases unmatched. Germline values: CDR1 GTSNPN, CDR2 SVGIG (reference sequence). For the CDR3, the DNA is TGTGCCTGGAGTAGGAAGGGGGCGAAGACCCAGTACTTC. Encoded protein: CAWSRKGAKTQYF. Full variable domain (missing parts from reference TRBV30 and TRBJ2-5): SQTIHQWPATLVQPVGSPLSLECTVEGTSNPNLYWYRQAAGRGLQLLFYSVGIGQISSEVPQNLSASRPQDRQFILSSKKLLLSDSGFYLCAWSRKGAKTQYFGPGTRLLVL.

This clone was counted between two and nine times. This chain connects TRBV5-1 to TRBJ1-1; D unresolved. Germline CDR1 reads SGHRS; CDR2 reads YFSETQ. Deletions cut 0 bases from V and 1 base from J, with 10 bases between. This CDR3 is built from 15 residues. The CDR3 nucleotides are TGCGCCAGCAGCTTGGTCACCACGGAGAACACTGAAGCTTTCTTT. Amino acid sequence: CASSLVTTENTEAFF. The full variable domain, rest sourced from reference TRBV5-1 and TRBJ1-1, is KAGVTQTPRYLIKTRGQQVTLSCSPISGHRSVSWYQQTPGQGLQFLFEYFSETQRNKGNFPGRFSGRQFSNSRSEMNVSTLELGDSALYLCASSLVTTENTEAFFGQGTRLTVV.

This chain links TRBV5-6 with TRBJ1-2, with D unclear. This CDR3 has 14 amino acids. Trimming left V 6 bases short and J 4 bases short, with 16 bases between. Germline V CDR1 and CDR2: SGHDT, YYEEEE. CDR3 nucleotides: TGTGCCAGCATTTCGGGGTCAGCACCCTATGGCTACACCTTC. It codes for CASISGSAPYGYTF.

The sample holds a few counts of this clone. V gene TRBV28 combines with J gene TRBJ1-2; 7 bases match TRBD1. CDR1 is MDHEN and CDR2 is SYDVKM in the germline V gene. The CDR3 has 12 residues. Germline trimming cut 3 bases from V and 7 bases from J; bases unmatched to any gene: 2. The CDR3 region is CASSFTGVGYTF. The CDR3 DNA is TGTGCCAGCAGTTTCACAGGGGTTGGCTACACCTTC.